Listed below are T cell receptor beta chains from one sample, sequenced in a study of cytomegalovirus exposure and HLA in healthy donors. The table came from immunoSEQ multiplex PCR; TCRdb's copy has only in-frame clones and leaves some out. The table lists some 180,000 clones, around 77% of them singletons, with 1.5% to 2% in the top ten. The material sequenced was PBMCs. These receptors were collected from a woman aged 30 to 39 in good health and CMV-seronegative. CDR3s include the opening cysteine and the closing phenylalanine or tryptophan. Each record gives: clone size, J gene, V gene, D gene, CDR3 DNA, CDR3 protein. A D gene is named only where the DNA matches it firmly. Part of the rows lack a size; the others show once, few, many or a class for expanded clones.

>once|TRBJ1-1|TRBV18|.
TGTGCCAGCTCACCACCAGGGAGCGGCACTGAAGCTTTCTTT
CASSPPGSGTEAFF
>.|TRBJ1-1|TRBV30|.
TGTGCCTGGAGAGCCGGGACATTATCTTTGAACACTGAAGCTTTCTTT
CAWRAGTLSLNTEAFF
>.|TRBJ2-7|TRBV4-1|TRBD1
TGCGCCAGCAGCCAAGATGACGGGGACAGGGGCCGTTACGAGCAGTACTTC
CASSQDDGDRGRYEQYF
>once|TRBJ2-3|TRBV5-1|.
TGCGCCAGCTCCGGACAGAGCACAGATACGCAGTATTTT
CASSGQSTDTQYF
>.|TRBJ1-6|TRBV21-1|.
TGTGCCAGCAGGGACAGGGATCGTTATAATTCACCCCTCCACTTT
CASRDRDRYNSPLHF
>few|TRBJ1-2|TRBV19|TRBD1
TGTGCCAGTAGTATATCAGGGGGGAACACTAACTATGGCTACACCTTC
CASSISGGNTNYGYTF
>.|TRBJ2-2|TRBV6-5|.
TGTGCCGCCGGGATCCCTAACACCGGGGAGCTGTTTTTT
CAAGIPNTGELFF
>.|TRBJ1-6|TRBV6-1|.
TGTGCCAGCAGTGGGGGGGGGAGCTCCTATAATTCACCCCTCCACTTT
CASSGGGSSYNSPLHF
>.|TRBJ1-2|TRBV19|.
TGTGCCAGTAGTCCCTATACTGCTAACTATGGCTACACCTTC
CASSPYTANYGYTF
>.|TRBJ2-1|TRBV25-1|TRBD2
TGTGCCAGCAGTGAATGGGGACTAGCGGGGGGGCATATTGAGCAGTTCTTC
CASSEWGLAGGHIEQFF
>.|TRBJ1-2|TRBV9|.
TGTGCCAGCACCCTGGGAGGGGGGGGTGGCTACACCTTC
CASTLGGGGGYTF
>.|TRBJ1-4|TRBV5-1|TRBD1
TGCGCCAGCAGCTTAGGACAGGGGTTAACTAATGAAAAACTGTTTTTT
CASSLGQGLTNEKLFF
>few|TRBJ2-3|TRBV7-8|TRBD2
TGTGCCAGCAGCTTATTGGCAGCGGGGGGGATCCAGAGCACAGATACGCAGTATTTT
CASSLLAAGGIQSTDTQYF